This entry describes one TCR beta chain. These data come from a study of shared clonotypes between healthy human individuals. The data were produced by immunoSEQ multiplex PCR, yet TCRdb's version contains in-frame clones alone and is incomplete. The sample lists over a million clones, 78% occurring once. The germline gives CDR1 SGHRS, CDR2 YFSETQ. CDR3 length equals 15 residues. Germline trimming cut 3 bases from V and 2 bases from J; bases unmatched to any gene: 5. This chain uses TRBV5-1 with TRBJ2-3; TRBD1 matches at 8 bases. Sequencing used memory CD4+ T cells from PBMCs. Subset in this sample: CD45RA-negative fraction. This receptor was taken from a man between 18 and 35 years old in good health. Some clones in this sample may be carry-over from other donors' samples. CDR3 nucleotide sequence: TGCGCCAGCAGCTCCGGACAGGGCAACACAGATACGCAGTATTTT. This codes for CASSSGQGNTDTQYF.